This T cell receptor beta chain originates from a study of T cells in Graves' hyperthyroidism and ophthalmopathy (dated 2019 in TCRdb). Study-level background: Peripheral blood samples were taken at the time of initial diagnosis, prior to any treatment. To identify TCR V-J signatures that set the groups apart, the researchers used a discovery cohort of about a hundred patients, made up of around 42 with Graves' ophthalmopathy and some 55 with stable Graves' hyperthyroidism. Prospective prediction of ophthalmopathy was tested in an independent validation cohort consisting of some 19 hyperthyroidism patients and about 17 patients who later progressed to ophthalmopathy. For training and testing, the 100 or so patients in the discovery cohort were randomly divided in a 7:3 ratio. The study also compared thyroid tissue and blood T-cell repertoires from five or six Graves' hyperthyroidism patients. After sampling, hyperthyroidism patients received methimazole starting at 30 mg daily, and ophthalmopathy patients received high-dose intravenous methylprednisolone. The paper reports TCR Vbeta CDR3 sequencing of approximately 140 peripheral blood samples: some 44 ophthalmopathy, fewer than 80 hyperthyroidism and around 17 progressor patients.

Amplification of TCR beta CDR3 regions was carried out from RNA transcripts. For the first round of RT-PCR on the TCR CDR3, the HTBI primer set was used together with the Qiagen OneStep RT-PCR kit. A second multiplex PCR round built the libraries, followed by size selection and purification. Libraries were sequenced paired-end with 100 bp reads on an Illumina HiSeq2000. In the authors' own workflow: SOAPnuke was used to process the raw data, with reads discarded if the reads contained adapters or uncalled bases, had a mean Phred below 15, or lacked an exact constant-primer or identifier match. COPE v1.2.5 was used to merge high-quality paired reads, and clonotypes were defined as unique nucleotide sequences. MiTCR v1.1 was used to align the clonotypes against IMGT TRBV, TRBD and TRBJ reference segments. The analysis included only V-J combinations with a frequency above 0.0001, which together covered 99.2% of the repertoires. The TCS score was defined as F50 (clonal expansion) divided by E x V (chaos), with BLOSUM62-based TCRdist calculated between CDR3 peptides within each V-J. Welch's t-statistics and random forest reduced 450 to 600 V-J features to 13, which were used in a naive Bayes classifier (R e1071). TCRdb reran the public reads through fastp at Q25 and MiXCR, keeping productive beta chains. Every CDR3 protein is listed once, alongside the most common genes and DNA of its rows. The V and J calls were determined by TCRdb, not by the authors. Here the sample has about 320,000 distinct CDR3 sequences; 16% occur a single time. Together, the top ten hold around a third of the sample.

Stable Graves' hyperthyroidism was defined as the absence of progression to ophthalmopathy over 18 months of follow-up. Hyperthyroidism patients were newly diagnosed, had a disease duration of under 2 months, and were aged 18 to 65 years. Patients with uncontrolled infections, other autoimmune diseases, pregnancy or lactation were excluded. Clinical symptoms, serum thyroxine and TRAb, thyroid ultrasound, and orbital computed tomography formed the basis for the diagnoses. PBMCs were isolated from more than 9 ml of fresh peripheral blood by Ficoll-Paque density gradient centrifugation. Total RNA was extracted with Trizol reagent, and quality was checked on an Agilent 2100 Bioanalyzer. Many counts were recorded for this clonotype. Its antigen is unknown. The sample holds no much larger clone one base away, and base qualities are not on file. What the work shows at the level of the full study, not this receptor alone: A model built on a 13 V-J signature distinguished ophthalmopathy from stable hyperthyroidism, reaching around 87% sensitivity and 81% to 83% specificity in cross-validation and 80%/75% in testing. No statistical method was used to set the sample size in advance, and investigators knew the group allocation. During validation, the model predicted progression to ophthalmopathy a median of about 5.9 months ahead of onset, with 70.59% sensitivity and 72.22% specificity. Blood samples also contained most of the expanded thyroid clonotypes (frequency above 0.001), which suggests that blood repertoires may reflect thyroid immune responses.

The junction shows trimming of 6 bases on V and 5 bases on J, and the gene matches do not reach 4 bases of it. The CDR3 covers 13 residues, taking in both the cysteine and the phenylalanine. The retained sequence is limited to the CDR3, 39 bases, with the frame set at the first base. The germline V gene provides CDR1 MNHEY and CDR2 SVGEGT. This sequence uses TRBV6-2 or TRBV6-3 and TRBJ2-7, with 10 bases in between that match TRBD2. This TCR was recovered from a young man with Graves' hyperthyroidism. The source material was blood. The sequenced DNA: TGTGCCAGCAGCAGACTAGCGGGCGACGAGCAGTACTTC. This translates into CASSRLAGDEQYF.